These 9 T cell receptor beta chains came from one sample sequenced in a study of cytomegalovirus exposure and HLA in healthy donors. In the PCR, 60 Vbeta and 13 Jbeta primers were used. Method: immunoSEQ multiplex PCR; TCRdb's copy keeps in-frame clones and lacks some. Among some 170,000 clones, more than 60% were seen once, and the ten largest hold roughly 3.7%. Input material: PBMCs. The receptors shown here come from an older woman in good health and CMV-seropositive.

This clone showed up just a few times. V gene TRBV7-2 combines with J gene TRBJ2-5; TRBD1 matches at 9 bases. V was pared by 8 bases and J by 5 bases, with 6 bases of the junction left unmatched. Germline V gene sequence: CDR1 SGHTA, CDR2 FQGNSA. The length of the CDR3 is 13 residues. Here the CDR3 DNA reads TGTGCCAGCGGGACAGGGATAGGGGAGACCCAGTACTTC. Its protein product is CASGTGIGETQYF.

The chain recombines TRBV5-4 with TRBJ2-5, with unresolved D. Per germline, CDR1 SGHNT and CDR2 YYREEE (reference sequence). The CDR3 loop spans 15 amino acids. Trimming removed 2 bases at V and 5 bases at J, with 16 bases between. The CDR3 reads CASSFSGGSWETQYF. CDR3 in DNA: TGTGCCAGCAGCTTTTCCGGCGGTTCCTGGGAGACCCAGTACTTC.

This clone was seen more than once but under ten times. The V and J genes are TRBV14 and TRBJ2-6; no definite D call. The CDR3 has 16 amino acids. Germline loops: CDR1 SGHDN, CDR2 FVKESK. Trimming cost V 2 bases and J 0 bases, with 8 bases left between them. CDR3 protein: CASSQRLSSGANVLTF. Here the CDR3 DNA reads TGTGCCAGCAGCCAACGTCTGAGCTCTGGGGCCAACGTCCTGACTTTC.

This chain links TRBV15 with TRBJ1-2, with D hard to call. The CDR3 sequence is 12 residues long. In germline, CDR1 is LNHNV, CDR2 YYDKDF (reference sequence). V dropped 0 bases and J dropped 14 bases, with 13 bases sitting between them. In DNA, the CDR3 is TGTGCCACCAGCAGAGACCCCCCGCGCAAAACCTTC. Translating it yields CATSRDPPRKTF.

This chain connects TRBV9 to TRBJ1-1; 7 positions match TRBD1. Germline loops: CDR1 SGDLS, CDR2 YYNGEE. The CDR3 contains 14 residues. The ends lost 3 bases at V and 4 bases at J; junction bases unmatched: 6. The CDR3 loop is CASSATGDSTEAFF. DNA for the CDR3: TGTGCCAGCAGCGCAACAGGGGATTCCACTGAAGCTTTCTTT.

This sequence joins TRBV6-1 and TRBJ2-7, with 9 bases that match TRBD1. CDR3 length: 16 amino acids. J was trimmed by 3 bases and V by 3 bases; bases with no gene match: 9. In germline, CDR1 is MNHNS, CDR2 SASEGT. This CDR3 is CASSDTGTGINYEQYF. CDR3 coding DNA: TGTGCCAGCAGTGACACCGGGACAGGGATCAACTACGAGCAGTACTTC.

The chain is built from TRBV5-1 and TRBJ2-1, with 9 bases aligning to TRBD1. J lost 7 bases, V lost 0 bases, and 8 bases had no gene match. The CDR3 contains 16 residues. Germline assignment: CDR1 SGHRS and CDR2 YFSETQ. CDR3 residues: CASSLGEGTGLNEQFF. Written as DNA, the CDR3 is TGCGCCAGCAGCTTGGGCGAGGGGACAGGGTTGAATGAGCAGTTCTTC. Full variable domain (remainder filled in from reference TRBV5-1 and TRBJ2-1): KAGVTQTPRYLIKTRGQQVTLSCSPISGHRSVSWYQQTPGQGLQFLFEYFSETQRNKGNFPGRFSGRQFSNSRSEMNVSTLELGDSALYLCASSLGEGTGLNEQFFGPGTRLTVL.

The chain carries TRBV5-1 and TRBJ1-1, with D unresolved. The V gene lost 3 bases and the J gene lost 6 bases, with 15 bases spanning the gap. The length of the CDR3 is 14 residues. Germline assignment: CDR1 SGHRS and CDR2 YFSETQ. CDR3 nucleotides: TGCGCCAGCAGCTCCGAGCTCGGTCACGCTGAAGCTTTCTTT. Its translation: CASSSELGHAEAFF. Filled out from reference TRBV5-1 and TRBJ1-1, the complete variable domain reads KAGVTQTPRYLIKTRGQQVTLSCSPISGHRSVSWYQQTPGQGLQFLFEYFSETQRNKGNFPGRFSGRQFSNSRSEMNVSTLELGDSALYLCASSSELGHAEAFFGQGTRLTVV.

Turning to this clone: At one boundary the junction diverges from the germline segment, which might be a read error. The chain joins TRBV5-6 to TRBJ2-6, with D possibly being TRBD2 (6 bases). Per the germline V gene, CDR1 is SGHDT and CDR2 is YYEEEE. The CDR3 consists of 18 residues. In DNA form, the CDR3 reads TGTGCCAGCAGTCCTATGGTGGACGGGAGCTCTGGGGCCAACGGCCTGACTTTC. Residues: CASSPMVDGSSGANGLTF.